This entry describes one T cell receptor beta chain. This CDR3 is 11 amino acids long. Trimming removed 6 bases at V and 3 bases at J, with 3 bases between. Per the germline V gene, CDR1 is MGHDK and CDR2 is SYGVNS. These data are taken from a study of cytotoxic CD8 clonotypes in ibrutinib-treated CLL. Study-level information: Investigators reported some 25 partial and 2 complete responses; after median roughly 70 months, about 15 patients remained remitted and around twelve progressed. Averaging across samples gave approximately 260,000 productive templates and 75,000 to 100,000 productive rearrangements.

Produced via immunoSEQ multiplex PCR; TCRdb's table is partial and in-frame only. The profile shows 150,000 or so clones, around 84% of them singletons. The source of this sequence is a human donor with chronic lymphocytic leukemia. This chain links TRBV25-1 with TRBJ1-3; D not resolved. Here the sequenced sample was PBMCs, taken after 36 months of ibrutinib treatment. The CDR3 nucleotides read TGTGCCAGCAGCCTTGGAAACACCATATATTTT. This translates into CASSLGNTIYF.